The sequence of this T cell receptor beta chain was determined in a study of blood T cells in healthy people across ages. At the level of the study: With template switching, about one barcoded beta molecule was captured per two T cells.

To note about this clonotype: Its cognate antigen is unknown.

Germline lookup yields CDR1 SGHAT and CDR2 FQNNGV. Trimming removed 5 bases from V and 5 bases from J; junction bases left unmatched: 9. The CDR3 is made up of 17 amino acids. Alongside a J-beta primer mix, a sample-barcoded 5' primer served in a second PCR lasting about 7 to 12 cycles. Tagging of each cDNA molecule was performed by a template-switch adaptor with 12 random nucleotides. Each CDR3 protein is one row after TCRdb ran MiXCR on the 5' RACE reads. The table includes more than 1.4 million distinct CDR3 sequences, approximately 40% detected once. Study outcomes and limitations: Naive and antigen-experienced cells could not be conclusively compared, given unsorted PBMCs.

Specimen: blood. The V and J genes are TRBV11-2 and TRBJ2-3, with 14 bases identical to TRBD2. This TCR was recovered from a young woman in good health. CDR3 DNA: TGTGCCAGCAGCCTGACTAGCGGGGGGGCAGTAAGAGATACGCAGTATTTT. It specifies CASSLTSGGAVRDTQYF.